This T cell receptor (beta chain) derives from a study of PD-L1 blockade in urothelial cancer. Overall study context: Of prior chemotherapy regimens, patients had received between 0 and 3. Across blood samples, T cells had a median count of around 150,000.

Time point of the sample: pretreatment peripheral blood. The V end lost 8 bases, the J end lost 2 bases, and 13 bases lay between the germline ends. Per the germline V gene, CDR1 is WSHSY and CDR2 is SAAADI. The CDR3 has 13 amino acids. Here immunoSEQ multiplex PCR was the method, and the copy in TCRdb shows in-frame clones only, minus some. The sample shows approximately 50,000 clones, around 84% of them seen only once. The sequences come from PBMCs, collected around atezolizumab (anti-PD-L1) treatment. The chain combines TRBV10-2 with TRBJ2-7; possibly TRBD2 for D (6 bases). The sequence came from a man in his fifties with urothelial cancer. CDR3 region: CASLGGEPYEQYF. The CDR3 coding sequence is TGCGCCAGCCTAGGCGGGGAACCCTACGAGCAGTACTTC.